The rows below give T cell receptor beta chains drawn from one sample of a study of T-cell memory formation after mild COVID-19. TCRdb reprocessed the 5' RACE reads with MiXCR, giving one entry per CDR3 protein. Here the sample spans 100,000 to 150,000 distinct CDR3 sequences, about 5.9% being singletons. Sequencing used PBMCs or a T cell subset sorted from them (not recorded which). These receptors were collected from an adult woman who had mild COVID-19 (a few samples of this study predate the infection). Cell type and time point are not known. Both conserved end residues are trimmed from each CDR3.

v_gene: TRBV20-1
CDR3aa: SATGRTGELF

v_gene: TRBV12-3/TRBV12-4
CDR3aa: ASSPGGPSEVF

v_gene: TRBV6-6
CDR3aa: ASTQRGGSETQY

v_gene: TRBV20-1
CDR3aa: SARDSGPRETQY

v_gene: TRBV6-2/TRBV6-3
CDR3aa: ASNDRHTEAF

v_gene: TRBV12-3/TRBV12-4
CDR3aa: ASSLDYGRRGQPQH

v_gene: TRBV20-1
CDR3aa: SARDVASGTYEQY

v_gene: TRBV6-2/TRBV6-3
CDR3aa: ASCPSKGGYGYT

v_gene: TRBV18
CDR3aa: ASSPPGLAGGTTGGLF

v_gene: TRBV7-8
CDR3aa: ASSSVGDRVQKF

v_gene: TRBV12-3/TRBV12-4
CDR3aa: ASSPVKAGSYNEQF

v_gene: TRBV30
CDR3aa: AWSGGSEQF

v_gene: TRBV28
CDR3aa: ASRGLAEY

v_gene: TRBV12-3/TRBV12-4
CDR3aa: ASSHTSGGTYEQY

v_gene: TRBV11-2
CDR3aa: ASSFLGPDQPQH

v_gene: TRBV19
CDR3aa: ASDWTGDNQPQH

v_gene: TRBV7-2
CDR3aa: ASSSQPTENTGELF

v_gene: TRBV6-6
CDR3aa: ASSYTPSSGTSYEQY

v_gene: TRBV5-4
CDR3aa: ASSLGTSLDTQY

v_gene: TRBV7-2
CDR3aa: ASSNQGGNTEAF

v_gene: TRBV20-1
CDR3aa: SARKSGTEAF

v_gene: TRBV23-1
CDR3aa: ASSQWDRGLVEQF